The rows below give T cell receptor beta chains drawn from one sample of a study of blood T cells in healthy people across ages. TCRdb re-derived calls from the 5' RACE reads in MiXCR, one entry per CDR3 protein. This table holds 1.5 million to 2 million distinct CDR3 sequences, roughly 52% found once. The sequenced material came from blood. All receptors derive from a woman aged 35 to 49 in good health. Each CDR3 is given with its conserved first and last residue. A D gene is named only where the DNA matches it firmly. The size entry is marked missing in some rows and otherwise reads once, few, many or a size class.

clone size	J gene	D gene	V gene	CDR3 DNA	CDR3 protein
-	TRBJ1-1	TRBD1	TRBV12-3/TRBV12-4	TGTGCCAGCAGCCGGCGGGGCGGGACAGGGGGCAGAGCTTTCTTT	CASSRRGGTGGRAFF
-	TRBJ2-5	TRBD2	TRBV4-3	TGCGCCAGCAGCCAAGATGGGGTAGCGGGGGCGACCCAGTACTTC	CASSQDGVAGATQYF
few	TRBJ1-4	-	TRBV4-1	TGCGCCAGCAGCCCGGTCCCTTGGCCGGATAATAATGAAAAACTGTTTTTT	CASSPVPWPDNNEKLFF
-	TRBJ2-7	TRBD1	TRBV24-1	TGTGCCACCAGTGACGGGACAGGGACCTACGAGCAGTACTTC	CATSDGTGTYEQYF
many	TRBJ2-3	-	TRBV9	TGTGCCAGCAGTGTAGGGGTTACAGATACGCAGTATTTT	CASSVGVTDTQYF
few	TRBJ2-7	-	TRBV14	TGTGCCAGCAGCCGAGGACGAGGGAAGTACTTC	CASSRGRGKYF
-	TRBJ2-1	-	TRBV4-3	TGCGCCAGCAACCAAGATAGAGCTAGTCCCCTCTACAATGAGCAGTTCTTC	CASNQDRASPLYNEQFF
few	TRBJ2-3	-	TRBV28	TGTGCCACAAGGAGGCAGGGAAGCACAGATACGCAGTATTTT	CATRRQGSTDTQYF
few	TRBJ2-7	TRBD1	TRBV4-3	TGCGCCAGCAGCCAGGCCGGGACAGGAATCTCCTACGAGCAGTACTTC	CASSQAGTGISYEQYF
-	TRBJ2-5	TRBD1	TRBV5-1	TGCGCCAGCAGCTTCTCCAGGGGGATCCAAGAGACCCAGTACTTC	CASSFSRGIQETQYF
once	TRBJ1-5	-	TRBV20-1	TGCAGTGGTCTCCCCTTGAAGACCCTAGAGCCCCAGCATTTT	CSGLPLKTLEPQHF
few	TRBJ2-7	-	TRBV20-1	TGCAGTGCTGGGGTTCCCAAACCGGGACTCGAGCAGTACTTC	CSAGVPKPGLEQYF
-	TRBJ2-3	-	TRBV27	TGTGCCAGCAGGCGCAGGGACCGAAGCACAGATACGCAGTATTTT	CASRRRDRSTDTQYF
-	TRBJ2-4	TRBD2	TRBV27	TGTGCCAGCAGTTTACGAACGCCCGGGACTAGCGGGGGGGCTGGCAAAAACATTCAGTACTTC	CASSLRTPGTSGGAGKNIQYF
-	TRBJ2-1	TRBD1	TRBV12-3/TRBV12-4	TGTGCCAACAGGGGCTTTGGACTTTCCAATGAGCAGTTCTTC	CANRGFGLSNEQFF
few	TRBJ2-1	-	TRBV7-8	TGTGCCAGCAGCGTAGGCCCAAAAGTTACTTACAATGAGCAGTTCTTC	CASSVGPKVTYNEQFF
-	TRBJ1-2	TRBD1	TRBV27	TGTGCCAGCAGTTCATCCCCCAGGGGGCATAATGGCTACACCTTC	CASSSSPRGHNGYTF
-	TRBJ2-3	TRBD2	TRBV7-2	TGTGCCAGCAGATTAATGGGGGGGAGGACCACAGATACGCAGTATTTT	CASRLMGGRTTDTQYF
-	TRBJ2-1	-	TRBV15	TGTGCCACCAGCAGAGATCGGCAGGGCCTCAATGAGCAGTTCTTC	CATSRDRQGLNEQFF
-	TRBJ2-7	TRBD1	TRBV6-2/TRBV6-3	TGTGCCAGCAGACCCGGGACAGGGGGAGCCTACGAGCAGTACTTC	CASRPGTGGAYEQYF
few	TRBJ2-7	-	TRBV6-1	TGTGCCACCACTATCCGGGACGGGTTCTACGAGCAGTACTTC	CATTIRDGFYEQYF
-	TRBJ2-5	-	TRBV18	TGTGCCAGCTCACCCGATCGTCGGGGGACCCAGTACTTC	CASSPDRRGTQYF
-	TRBJ2-1	TRBD1	TRBV7-9	TGTGCCAGCAGCTTCTACCCGGGACAGAGAAAGGGGAATGAGCAGTTCTTC	CASSFYPGQRKGNEQFF
-	TRBJ2-5	TRBD2	TRBV6-5	TGTGCCAGCAGTTACCCCAGCGGGGGGGCGCAGACCCAGTACTTC	CASSYPSGGAQTQYF
once	TRBJ1-1	-	TRBV29-1	TGCAGCGGTGGGGCAGGGCCGAACACTGAAGCTTTCTTT	CSGGAGPNTEAFF
few	TRBJ2-3	TRBD2	TRBV12-3/TRBV12-4	TGTGCCAGCACCGGGACTAGGAAAGCGGATACGCAGTATTTT	CASTGTRKADTQYF
-	TRBJ2-3	-	TRBV27	TGTGCCAGCAGTGTACCTTGGACAGATACGCAGTATTTT	CASSVPWTDTQYF
few	TRBJ2-1	-	TRBV7-8	TGTGCCAGCAGCTCCACACTCCGGAGCGGTTACTACAATGAGCAGTTCTTC	CASSSTLRSGYYNEQFF
-	TRBJ1-2	-	TRBV28	TGTGCCAGCAGTTTATCCGCGGTAACCAACTATGGCTACACCTTC	CASSLSAVTNYGYTF
-	TRBJ2-1	TRBD1	TRBV6-2/TRBV6-3	TGTGGCAGCAGTTACGTCGGGACAGGGTCCTTCAATGAGCAGTTCTTC	CGSSYVGTGSFNEQFF
-	TRBJ1-1	-	TRBV6-5	TGTGCCAGCAGTTACGGCGGGCGGAACACTGAAGCTTTCTTT	CASSYGGRNTEAFF
-	TRBJ2-1	-	TRBV10-3	TGTGCCATCAAGGGGGAGGGATACAATGAGCAGTTCTTC	CAIKGEGYNEQFF
-	TRBJ2-1	-	TRBV28	TGTGCCAGCAGTTTGACCCATCCTAGCTATGTCGGTAATGAGCAGTTCTTC	CASSLTHPSYVGNEQFF
-	TRBJ2-7	TRBD2	TRBV3-1	TGTGCCAGCAGCCGGCTAGCGGGGCTCTCCTACGAGCAGTACTTC	CASSRLAGLSYEQYF
few	TRBJ2-1	TRBD1	TRBV25-1	TGTGCTTCGGGACAGGTTTACAATGAGCAGTTCTTC	CASGQVYNEQFF
-	TRBJ2-1	TRBD1	TRBV20-1	TGCAGTGCTAGGGAGACAGGGGGCACCAATGAGCAGTTCTTC	CSARETGGTNEQFF
-	TRBJ2-4	TRBD1	TRBV11-1	TGTGCCAGCAGCTCGGACAGGGTGACCAAAAACATTCAGTACTTC	CASSSDRVTKNIQYF
-	TRBJ2-1	-	TRBV7-6	TGTGCCAGCAGCCCACTACTAAATGAGCAGTTCTTC	CASSPLLNEQFF
-	TRBJ1-5	-	TRBV20-1	TGCAGTGCTAGAACCAGGGGCCACAATCAGCCCCAGCATTTT	CSARTRGHNQPQHF
-	TRBJ2-7	-	TRBV21-1	TGTGCCAGCAGCACTGACAGGGACTACGAGCAGTACTTC	CASSTDRDYEQYF
few	TRBJ2-1	TRBD2	TRBV5-1	TGCGCCAGCAGCTGGACTAGCGGGGGGGTTCGTGGTGAGCAGTTCTTC	CASSWTSGGVRGEQFF
-	TRBJ2-4	-	TRBV5-6	TGTGCCAGCAGCTCCTGGGACGGACTAGCCAAAAACATTCAGTACTTC	CASSSWDGLAKNIQYF
-	TRBJ1-5	-	TRBV28	TGTGCCAGCGGTTCCCTCGGTAGCAATCAGCCCCAGCATTTT	CASGSLGSNQPQHF
-	TRBJ2-1	-	TRBV21-1	TGTGCCAGCAGCGCGCATCAAACTAGCGGGGAATCGAGTGGGCAGTTCTTC	CASSAHQTSGESSGQFF
few	TRBJ2-3	TRBD2	TRBV7-2	TGTGCCAGCAGCCGACTAGCGGGGGGGTCAGATACGCAGTATTTT	CASSRLAGGSDTQYF
-	TRBJ2-5	TRBD2	TRBV5-1	TGCGCCAGCGGCTCTAGCGGGGGTGTAGAGACCCAGTACTTC	CASGSSGGVETQYF
-	TRBJ2-3	TRBD2	TRBV19	TGTGCCAGTCGCACTAGCGCCAGGCGGGATACGCAGTATTTT	CASRTSARRDTQYF
few	TRBJ2-5	-	TRBV12-3/TRBV12-4	TGTGCCAGCAGTATCCGGGGGGGACAGAGAAATAGCTACCAAGAGACCCAGTACTTC	CASSIRGGQRNSYQETQYF
few	TRBJ2-5	-	TRBV20-1	TGCAGTGCTAGAGATGGGTACAGCCTGCAAGAGACCCAGTACTTC	CSARDGYSLQETQYF
few	TRBJ2-2	TRBD2	TRBV10-3	TGTGCCATAAGCGGGGCCGGGGAGCTGTTTTTT	CAISGAGELFF